This TCR beta chain is drawn from a study of control samples from healthy donors and cancer patients. Sequenced by immunoSEQ multiplex PCR; TCRdb stores in-frame clones only, minus some. This table holds about 99,000 clones, around 88% found once. The CDR3 is made up of 15 amino acids. Trimming took 7 bases from V and 5 from J, leaving 20 bases between them. The V gene's germline CDR1 is SGHAT and CDR2 FQNNGV. This sequence originates from a man aged 55-75 years with lung cancer. Sequencing was done on a sample of PBMCs. This rearrangement joins TRBV11-2 to TRBJ1-2; D perhaps matches TRBD1 (5 bases). CDR3 DNA sequence: TGTGCCAGCACCGAGGAAGTAACAGGAGAATATGGCTACACCTTC. Translating gives CASTEEVTGEYGYTF.